Listed below are T cell receptor beta chains from one sample, sequenced in a study of cytomegalovirus exposure and HLA in healthy donors. Measured with immunoSEQ multiplex PCR; TCRdb has only the in-frame clones, and not every one. The sample holds about 200,000 clones, more than 60% seen once. The sample taken for sequencing was PBMCs. The receptors originated from a girl aged 2 to 9 in good health and CMV-seronegative. Both conserved end residues are part of each CDR3.

J | V | CDR3
TRBJ2-2 | TRBV27 | CASSFSTGGLTGELFF
TRBJ2-7 | TRBV21-1 | CASKKGGTVTEQYF
TRBJ1-5 | TRBV19 | CASRDHRGWVQPQHF
TRBJ2-4 | TRBV13 | CASSFSWGLRENIQYF
TRBJ2-7 | TRBV11-2 | CASSLHLAAYEQYF
TRBJ1-5 | TRBV19 | CASSFAGTEYQPQHF
TRBJ2-3 | TRBV5-6 | CASRTGVTDTQYF
TRBJ2-7 | TRBV5-1 | CASRLQGATREQYF
TRBJ2-7 | TRBV15 | CATSRAKSGIRYEQYF
TRBJ1-2 | TRBV19 | CASSIDGRGYGYTF
TRBJ2-7 | TRBV7-9 | CASSLDSGYLYEQYF
TRBJ2-3 | TRBV28 | CASSFRGGTDTQYF
TRBJ1-6 | TRBV19 | CASSPDRAGNSPLHF
TRBJ2-5 | TRBV2 | CASSEGRGTRETQYF
TRBJ2-7 | TRBV5-4 | CASSFNSYEQYF
. | TRBV7-9 | CATHHRSSYEQYF
TRBJ2-1 | TRBV7-9 | CASSSSGGLSYNEQFF
TRBJ1-5 | TRBV2 | CASQLGGLSNQPQHF
TRBJ2-5 | TRBV4-1 | CASMTGQGFAETQYF
TRBJ1-2 | TRBV11-2 | CASRSGTSNNYGYTF
TRBJ1-2 | TRBV7-9 | CATGNYGYTF
TRBJ1-3 | TRBV18 | CASSPPSRGRHGNTIYF
TRBJ2-5 | TRBV9 | CASSAGGISETQYF